What follows describes a single T cell receptor beta chain. Its matching antigen is unknown. Regarding treatment: oral pan-JAK inhibitor, 5-10 mg twice daily. It was from alopecia areata patients that lesional scalp punch biopsies and peripheral blood were collected. RNA was isolated and reverse transcribed to cDNA, the sequencing template. The protocol was immunoSEQ multiplex PCR, while the TCRdb copy is restricted to in-frame clones and leaves out a portion. Of over 150,000 clones listed, 53% are singletons. The CDR3 runs 15 residues. V lost 0 bases to trimming and J lost 9 bases; unmatched junction nucleotides: 6. Germline values: CDR1 SGHVS, CDR2 FQNEAQ. This sample was taken from a study of CD8+ T cells in alopecia areata. Turning to the study itself: The drug, oral tofacitinib, was given to treated patients at 5 to 10 mg twice daily. After 6 to 18 months of tofacitinib, follow-up continued 6 months off drug.

Study-wide results and caveats: Relative to normal scalp, lesional scalp, especially alopecia totalis/universalis, showed higher clonality.

The chain carries TRBV7-8 and TRBJ2-1, with 9 bases aligning to TRBD2. The sample was CD8+ T cells sorted from blood, taken at week 24, from a patient treated with tofacitinib. This TCR was sampled from a human donor with alopecia areata. The CDR3 region is CASSLASGGESEQFF. As DNA, the CDR3 is TGTGCCAGCAGCTTAGCTAGCGGGGGCGAGAGTGAGCAGTTCTTC.